This T cell receptor beta chain emerged from a study of blood T cell repertoires in COVID-19. Whole-study context: Material from acute and convalescent COVID-19 was sourced from the United States, Italy and Spain. In each case, the material was cDNA or gDNA derived from T cells, B-cell-depleted T cells, or PBMCs.

The data were produced by immunoSEQ multiplex PCR, yet TCRdb's version contains in-frame clones alone and is incomplete. The sample lists under 300,000 clones, about 83% occurring once. CDR1 is MNHEY and CDR2 is SVGEGT in the germline V gene. Trimming stripped 6 bases from V and 3 bases from J, with 14 bases between. CDR3 length equals 14 residues. Sequencing was performed on peripheral blood. This TCR derives from a man at least 80 years old with acute or convalescent COVID-19. The chain recombines TRBV6-2 or TRBV6-3 with TRBJ2-5; D is possibly TRBD2 (5 bases). CDR3 residues: CASSLRAGKETQYF. The CDR3 DNA is TGTGCCAGCAGCCTCCGGGCCGGGAAAGAGACCCAGTACTTC.